Only a few counts were recorded for the clone carrying this T cell receptor (beta chain). The V and J ends lost 5 bases and 5 bases respectively, with 10 bases between them. Germline values: CDR1 ENHRY, CDR2 SYGVKD. The CDR3 sequence is 13 residues long. These data belong to a study of cytomegalovirus exposure and HLA in healthy donors. A multiplex PCR was run with 60 Vbeta primers and 13 Jbeta primers. TCRdb's table, derived via immunoSEQ multiplex PCR, lists solely in-frame clones and lacks some. This repertoire shows 60,000 to 75,000 clones, around 70% found once; its top ten account for approximately 21%.

The source material was PBMCs. This TCR came from a woman in her 30s in good health and CMV-seropositive. The chain couples TRBV10-3 to TRBJ2-1; D might be TRBD1 (6 bases). This CDR3 is CAISFGTNNEQFF. CDR3 DNA sequence: TGTGCCATCAGTTTCGGGACAAACAATGAGCAGTTCTTC.